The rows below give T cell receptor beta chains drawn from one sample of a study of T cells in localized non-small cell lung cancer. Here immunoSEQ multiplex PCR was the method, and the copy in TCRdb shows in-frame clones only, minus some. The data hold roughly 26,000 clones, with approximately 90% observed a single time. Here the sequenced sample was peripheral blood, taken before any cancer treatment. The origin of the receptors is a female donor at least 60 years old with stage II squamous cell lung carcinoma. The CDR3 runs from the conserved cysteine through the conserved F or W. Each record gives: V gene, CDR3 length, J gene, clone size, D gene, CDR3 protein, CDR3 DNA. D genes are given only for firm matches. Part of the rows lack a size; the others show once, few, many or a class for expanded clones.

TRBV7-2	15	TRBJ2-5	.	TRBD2	CASSRSGLAGETQYF	TGTGCCAGCAGTCGCTCGGGACTAGCAGGAGAGACCCAGTACTTC
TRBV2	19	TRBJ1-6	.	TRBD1	CASSPYPGQGDSNDSPLHF	TGTGCCAGCAGTCCTTACCCGGGACAGGGGGACTCCAACGATTCACCCCTCCACTTT
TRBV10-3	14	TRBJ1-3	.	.	CAISSGTVGNTIYF	TGTGCCATCAGTTCCGGGACCGTAGGAAACACCATATATTTT
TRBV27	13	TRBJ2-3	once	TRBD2	CASTGLAPDTQYF	TGTGCCAGCACGGGACTAGCTCCAGATACGCAGTATTTT
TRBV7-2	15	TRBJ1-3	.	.	CASSLGRLSGNTIYF	TGTGCCAGCAGCTTAGGACGGCTCTCTGGAAACACCATATATTTT
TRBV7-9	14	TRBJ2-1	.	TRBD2	CASSLAGSYNEQFF	TGTGCCAGCAGCCTAGCGGGGTCCTACAATGAGCAGTTCTTC
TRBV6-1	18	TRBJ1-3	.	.	CASSEAPDRILSGNTIYF	TGTGCCAGCAGTGAAGCGCCGGACCGAATCCTCTCTGGAAACACCATATATTTT
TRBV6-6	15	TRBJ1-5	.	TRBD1	CASSRGQGLGQPQHF	TGTGCCAGCAGCCGGGGACAGGGGCTAGGGCAGCCCCAGCATTTT
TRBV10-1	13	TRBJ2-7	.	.	CASSRTKFNEQYF	TGCGCCAGCAGTAGGACCAAATTCAACGAGCAGTACTTC
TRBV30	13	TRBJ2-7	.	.	CAWGVPGLRQQYF	TGTGCCTGGGGGGTACCAGGGTTACGACAGCAGTACTTC
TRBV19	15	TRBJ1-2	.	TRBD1	CASRLGLQGSYGYTF	TGTGCCAGTAGACTGGGGCTACAGGGGAGCTATGGCTACACCTTC
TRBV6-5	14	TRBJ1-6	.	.	CASSRQLRDSPLHF	TGTGCCAGCAGCAGACAGTTAAGGGATTCACCCCTCCACTTT
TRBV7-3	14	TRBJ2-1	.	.	CASSLTPTPNEQFF	TGTGCCAGCAGCTTAACTCCGACACCTAATGAGCAGTTCTTC
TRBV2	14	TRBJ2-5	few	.	CASSPPVGQETQYF	TGTGCCAGCAGTCCCCCGGTGGGTCAAGAGACCCAGTACTTC
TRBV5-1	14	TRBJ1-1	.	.	CASSLASGRTEAFF	TGCGCCAGCAGCTTGGCTAGCGGACGGACTGAAGCTTTCTTT
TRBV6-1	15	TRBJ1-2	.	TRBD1	CASSESSTGVYGYTF	TGTGCCAGCAGTGAAAGCAGTACAGGGGTCTATGGCTACACCTTC
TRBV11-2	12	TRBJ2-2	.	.	CASSAGLRELFF	TGTGCCAGCAGCGCAGGGCTGAGGGAGCTGTTTTTT
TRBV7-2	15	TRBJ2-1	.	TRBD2	CASSLIGTSANEQFF	TGTGCCAGCAGCTTAATCGGGACTAGCGCCAATGAGCAGTTCTTC
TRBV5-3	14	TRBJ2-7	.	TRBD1	CARSSGTGVYEQYF	TGTGCCAGAAGCTCCGGGACAGGGGTCTACGAGCAGTACTTC
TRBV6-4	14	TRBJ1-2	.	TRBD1	CASSEDRGRSGYTF	TGTGCCAGCAGTGAAGACAGGGGGAGATCTGGCTACACCTTC
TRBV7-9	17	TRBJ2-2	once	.	CASSSEYRAGATGELFF	TGTGCCAGCAGCTCAGAATACCGAGCAGGGGCCACCGGGGAGCTGTTTTTT
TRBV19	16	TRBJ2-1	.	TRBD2	CASSINPWGGFNEQFF	TGTGCCAGTAGTATAAATCCCTGGGGGGGGTTCAATGAGCAGTTCTTC
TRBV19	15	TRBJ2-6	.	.	CASTEGGRGANVLTF	TGTGCCAGTACCGAGGGGGGGCGTGGGGCCAACGTCCTGACTTTC
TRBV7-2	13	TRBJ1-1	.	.	CASSLAQTSPAFF	TGTGCCAGCAGCTTAGCGCAGACCTCCCCAGCTTTCTTT
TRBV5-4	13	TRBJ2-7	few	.	CASLKGDSYEQYF	TGTGCCAGCCTAAAAGGAGACAGCTACGAGCAGTACTTC
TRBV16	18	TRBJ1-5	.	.	CASSQSSGRTYSNQPQHF	TGTGCCAGCAGCCAATCGTCCGGCAGAACTTATAGCAATCAGCCCCAGCATTTT
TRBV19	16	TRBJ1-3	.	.	CASSIRRDDSGNTIYF	TGTGCCAGTAGTATAAGGAGGGACGACTCTGGAAACACCATATATTTT
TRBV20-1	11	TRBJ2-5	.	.	CSGGAKETQYF	TGCAGTGGAGGGGCAAAAGAGACCCAGTACTTC
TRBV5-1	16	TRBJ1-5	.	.	CASSLEGRNSNQPQHF	TGCGCCAGCAGCTTGGAAGGGCGGAATAGCAATCAGCCCCAGCATTTT
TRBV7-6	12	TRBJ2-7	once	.	CASSKGGAEQYF	TGTGCCAGCAGCAAAGGCGGGGCCGAGCAGTACTTC
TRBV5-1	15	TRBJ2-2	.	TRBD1	CASSPPDRATGELFF	TGCGCCAGCAGCCCACCCGACAGGGCCACCGGGGAGCTGTTTTTT
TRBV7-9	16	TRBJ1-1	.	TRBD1	CASSPHEEGGKAEAFF	TGTGCCAGCAGCCCCCACGAGGAAGGGGGCAAAGCTGAAGCTTTCTTT
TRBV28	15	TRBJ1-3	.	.	CASRPQAYSGNTIYF	TGTGCCAGCAGGCCCCAGGCTTACTCTGGAAACACCATATATTTT
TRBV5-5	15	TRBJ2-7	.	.	CASTPGPGASYEQYF	TGTGCCAGCACCCCGGGGCCAGGGGCTTCCTACGAGCAGTACTTC
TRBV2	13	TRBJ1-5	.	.	CASREQGVQPQHF	TGTGCCAGCAGGGAACAGGGAGTTCAGCCCCAGCATTTT
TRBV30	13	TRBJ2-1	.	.	CAWSRPPLYEQFF	TGTGCCTGGAGTAGGCCGCCTTTATATGAGCAGTTCTTC
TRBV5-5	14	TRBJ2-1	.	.	CASSLDLGGNEQFF	TGTGCCAGCAGCTTGGATCTGGGTGGAAATGAGCAGTTCTTC
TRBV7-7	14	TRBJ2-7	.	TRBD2	CASSPGLAGDEQYF	TGTGCCAGCAGCCCCGGACTAGCGGGAGACGAGCAGTACTTC
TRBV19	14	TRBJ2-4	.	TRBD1	CASSRGTVTDIQYF	TGTGCCAGTAGTAGGGGGACAGTCACGGACATTCAGTACTTC
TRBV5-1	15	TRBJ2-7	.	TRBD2	CASSSPGLAATEQYF	TGCGCCAGCAGCTCGCCGGGACTAGCGGCTACTGAGCAGTACTTC
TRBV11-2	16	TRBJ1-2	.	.	CASSPTRGRILLGYTF	TGTGCCAGCAGTCCAACACGGGGACGGATACTTCTGGGCTACACCTTC
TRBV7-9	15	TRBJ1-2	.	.	CASSPATVASYGYTF	TGTGCCAGCAGCCCAGCAACTGTAGCTAGTTATGGCTACACCTTC
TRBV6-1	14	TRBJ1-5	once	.	CASNRDYSNQPQHF	TGTGCCAGCAATCGGGACTATAGCAATCAGCCCCAGCATTTT
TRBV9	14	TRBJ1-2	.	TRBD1	CASSALGQGNGYTF	TGTGCCAGCAGCGCCCTTGGACAGGGGAACGGCTACACCTTC
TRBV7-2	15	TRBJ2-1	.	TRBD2	CASSWRGTSREEQFF	TGTGCCAGCAGCTGGAGGGGGACTAGCAGAGAGGAACAGTTCTTC
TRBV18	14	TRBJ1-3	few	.	CASSPGTDRNTIYF	TGTGCCAGCTCACCAGGGACCGACCGAAACACCATATATTTT
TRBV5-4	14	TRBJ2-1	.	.	CASSLDLGGNEQFF	TGTGCCAGCAGCTTGGATCTGGGTGGAAATGAGCAGTTCTTC
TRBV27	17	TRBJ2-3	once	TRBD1	CASSSLRQGAKTDTQYF	TGTGCCAGCAGTTCCCTCCGACAGGGGGCAAAGACAGATACGCAGTATTTT
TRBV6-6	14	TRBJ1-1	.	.	CASSYSTRFTEAFF	TGTGCCAGCAGTTACTCGACAAGGTTTACTGAAGCTTTCTTT
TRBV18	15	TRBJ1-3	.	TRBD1	CASSPPRDRFGPVYF	TGTGCCAGCTCACCACCCCGGGACAGGTTTGGCCCTGTATATTTT
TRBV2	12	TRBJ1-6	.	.	CASNFDRWPLHF	TGTGCCAGCAACTTCGACAGGTGGCCCCTCCACTTT
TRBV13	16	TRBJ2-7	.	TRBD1	CASSLGRGTGVYEQYF	TGTGCCAGCAGCTTAGGCCGTGGGACAGGGGTCTACGAGCAGTACTTC
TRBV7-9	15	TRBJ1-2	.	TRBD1	CASSPSRQGVYGYTF	TGTGCCAGCAGCCCCTCCCGTCAGGGGGTTTATGGCTACACCTTC
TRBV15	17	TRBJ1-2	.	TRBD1	CATSREAGGVDNYGYTF	TGTGCCACCAGCAGAGAGGCAGGGGGTGTGGATAACTATGGCTACACCTTC
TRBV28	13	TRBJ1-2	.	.	CASSLEGNYGYTF	TGTGCCAGCAGTTTAGAAGGGAACTATGGCTACACCTTC
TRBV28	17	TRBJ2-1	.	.	CASSLSQLRSSYNEQFF	TGTGCCAGCAGTTTATCGCAGCTCCGGAGCTCCTACAATGAGCAGTTCTTC